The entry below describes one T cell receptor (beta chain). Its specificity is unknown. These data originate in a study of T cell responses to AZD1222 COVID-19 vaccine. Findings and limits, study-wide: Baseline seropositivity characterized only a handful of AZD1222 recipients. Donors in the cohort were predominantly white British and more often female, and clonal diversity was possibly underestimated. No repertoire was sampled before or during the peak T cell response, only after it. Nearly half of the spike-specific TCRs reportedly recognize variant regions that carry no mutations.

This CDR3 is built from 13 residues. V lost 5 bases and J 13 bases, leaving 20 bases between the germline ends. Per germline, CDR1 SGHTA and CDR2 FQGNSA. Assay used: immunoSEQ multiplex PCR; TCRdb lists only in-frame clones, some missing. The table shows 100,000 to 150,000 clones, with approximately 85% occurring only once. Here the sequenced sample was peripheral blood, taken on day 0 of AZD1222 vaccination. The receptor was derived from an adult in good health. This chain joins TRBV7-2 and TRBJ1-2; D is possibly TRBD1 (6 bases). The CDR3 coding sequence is TGTGCCAGCAGCCCTCGGGCAGCCCCGACAGGCACCTTC. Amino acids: CASSPRAAPTGTF.